This TCR beta chain was obtained from a study of T cells in Graves' hyperthyroidism and ophthalmopathy. The CDR3 length is 15 residues. The germline CDR1 and CDR2 sequences are SQVTM and ANQGSEA. The V end was cut by 6 bases, the J end by 5 bases, with 19 bases between. There were TCR beta CDR3 regions amplified from RNA transcripts. An initial round of RT-PCR targeting the TCR CDR3 relied on the HTBI primer set. A single record per CDR3 protein comes from TCRdb applying MiXCR to the multiplex PCR reads. The sample lists roughly 420,000 distinct CDR3 sequences, approximately 15% occurring once. It was uncontrolled infection, other autoimmune disease, pregnancy or lactation that excluded patients.

Sequenced: blood. The receptor comes from a woman aged 18-30 years with Graves' hyperthyroidism. This chain joins TRBV29-1 and TRBJ1-4, with D possibly matching TRBD1 (6 bases). The CDR3 sequence is CSVKVYRATNEKLFF. DNA for the CDR3: TGCAGCGTGAAAGTTTACAGGGCGACGAATGAAAAACTGTTTTTT.